The 13 T cell receptor beta chains given below trace back to one sample, sequenced in a study of T cell responses to AZD1222 COVID-19 vaccine. TCRdb's copy holds only in-frame clones and misses some; the assay was immunoSEQ multiplex PCR. The repertoire includes 90,000 to 120,000 clones, roughly 87% of them detected once, and 3.1% sits in the top ten. This material consisted of peripheral blood, taken on day 0 of MenACWY control vaccination. The receptor source for this set is an adult in good health.

This chain links TRBV7-9 with TRBJ2-7, with D tentatively TRBD1 (6 bases). Trimming took off 6 bases at V and 5 bases at J, with 11 bases between the two ends. The CDR3 has 12 residues. Germline V lookup: CDR1 SEHNR, CDR2 FQNEAQ (reference sequence). CDR3 coding DNA: TGTGCCAGCAGAAAAGAGGGGGACGAGCAGTACTTC. As protein: CASRKEGDEQYF.

The chain combines TRBV6-2 or TRBV6-3 with TRBJ1-5, with D hard to call. Germline lookup yields CDR1 MNHEY and CDR2 SVGEGT. Trimming removed 4 bases from V and 0 bases from J, with 10 bases in between. The CDR3 length is 15 residues. The CDR3 DNA follows: TGTGCCAGCAGTTTCTCGGGCAGTAGCAATCAGCCCCAGCATTTT. Amino acids: CASSFSGSSNQPQHF.

V gene TRBV12-5 combines with J gene TRBJ2-5; 7 nucleotides align to TRBD2. There are 13 residues in the CDR3. Looked up from germline, CDR1 is LGHNT and CDR2 is FRNRAP. V lost 4 bases to trimming and J lost 5 bases; unmatched junction nucleotides: 4. The CDR3 spells CASGSWGGETQYF. CDR3 sequence (DNA): TGTGCTAGTGGTTCTTGGGGAGGGGAGACCCAGTACTTC.

The J gene is TRBJ1-2, the V gene TRBV3-1 (or the pseudogene TRBV3-2); D is ambiguous. Trimming cost V 6 bases and J 1 base, with 6 bases left between them. The CDR3 loop spans 12 amino acids. Germline values: CDR1 LGHDT, CDR2 YNNKEL (reference sequence). The DNA for the CDR3 is TGTGCCAGCAGTCGGAGTAACTATGGCTACACCTTC. It specifies CASSRSNYGYTF.

The genes are TRBV5-4 and TRBJ1-1; no clear D gene. V shed 2 bases and J shed 5 bases, with 10 bases lying between them. The CDR3 covers 13 residues. CDR1 is SGHNT and CDR2 is YYREEE in the germline V gene (reference sequence). The CDR3 nucleotides are TGTGCCAGCAGCTTAACCAGAGGGACTGAAGCTTTCTTT. The encoded protein is CASSLTRGTEAFF.

This sequence joins TRBV3-1 (or the pseudogene TRBV3-2) and TRBJ1-2; possible D gene TRBD1, 6 bases. The CDR3 contains 16 residues. Trimming took off 0 bases at V and 2 bases at J, with 13 bases between the two ends. The germline CDR1 and CDR2 sequences are LGHDT and YNNKEL (reference sequence). In DNA form, the CDR3 reads TGTGCCAGCAGCCAAGATGCCGGGGGGCCCAACTATGGCTACACCTTC. This translates into CASSQDAGGPNYGYTF.

V is TRBV21-1 and J is TRBJ2-5; the table's TRBD2 call for D was not verified on the DNA. TRBV21-1 is given as a pseudogene. The CDR3 length is 18 residues. As DNA, the CDR3 is TGTGCCAGCAGCAAAGGCGGACTAGCGGGGGGCCTCCAAGAGACCCAGTACTTC. Its protein product is CASSKGGLAGGLQETQYF.

The chain couples TRBV4-2 to TRBJ1-3; no clear D. V lost 1 base to trimming and J lost 0 bases, with 7 bases between them. This CDR3 is 15 amino acids long. Germline CDR1 reads LGHNA; CDR2 reads YNFKEQ. The CDR3 spells CASSQGRISGNTIYF. The CDR3 nucleotides are TGTGCCAGCAGCCAAGGTCGAATCTCTGGAAACACCATATATTTT.

The CDR3 sequence is CASSLAGGTVVEKLFF. As DNA, the CDR3 is TGTGCCAGCAGCTTGGCCGGAGGGACAGTGGTTGAAAAACTGTTTTTT. The rearrangement joins TRBV5-6 to TRBJ1-4; 7 bases are a match to TRBD1. CDR1 and CDR2 (germline): SGHDT, YYEEEE. With 0 bases clipped from V and 7 bases from J, the junction kept 9 bases outside the gene matches. The CDR3 has 16 amino acids.

The chain combines TRBV21-1 with TRBJ2-5. TRBV21-1 is a listed pseudogene. The CDR3 runs to 13 residues. CDR3 sequence: CASTGRNQETQYF. For the CDR3, the DNA is TGTGCCAGCACCGGGCGGAACCAAGAGACCCAGTACTTC.

The gene calls are TRBV5-1 and TRBJ2-5; 7 bases agree with TRBD2. V dropped 1 base and J dropped 0; count of bases not matched to a gene: 0. The CDR3 totals 14 residues. Per the germline V gene, CDR1 is SGHRS and CDR2 is YFSETQ. In nucleotides, the CDR3 is TGCGCCAGCAGCTTGCGGGGGGACCAAGAGACCCAGTACTTC. Protein sequence: CASSLRGDQETQYF.

The chain uses TRBV6-5 and TRBJ1-2; 7 bases match TRBD1. This CDR3 contains 13 residues. V trimming: 6 bases; J trimming: 8 bases; junction bases outside the gene matches: 9. The germline V gene encodes CDR1 MNHEY and CDR2 SVGAGI. The chain's CDR3 is CASSRRDREGYTF. DNA of the CDR3: TGTGCCAGCAGCCGTCGGGACAGAGAGGGCTACACCTTC.

In DNA, the CDR3 is TGCGCCAGCAGTGACTTGGACAGGCAGTCGCAGTACTTC. Translation: CASSDLDRQSQYF. The gene calls are TRBV10-2 and TRBJ2-7; 7 nucleotides line up with TRBD1. CDR3 size: 13 residues. The V gene's germline CDR1 is WSHSY and CDR2 SAAADI. The junction had 8 bases not matched to a gene; V was cut back by 3 bases and J by 9 bases.